This T cell receptor beta chain was captured by sequencing in a study of blood T cell repertoires in COVID-19. Study-wide context: There were acute and convalescent COVID-19 samples, and they came from the United States, Italy and Spain. The analysed material was cDNA or gDNA that came from T cells, B-cell-depleted T cells, or PBMCs.

Trimming at V came to 5 bases and at J to 0 bases, leaving 10 bases not matched to a gene. CDR1 is SGHAT and CDR2 is FQNNGV in the germline V gene. The length of the CDR3 is 19 residues. Authors' data handling: Cell counts per sample came from amplifying reference gene primers. Profiling relied on immunoSEQ multiplex PCR, and the TCRdb table lists in-frame clones only, not all of them. V and J calls and clone size are as listed in that table; D and trimming were resolved from the DNA. This sample has roughly 50,000 clones; more than 85% occur once, and the top ten carry around 6.5%. The chain is built from TRBV11-2 and TRBJ2-6, with 10 bases fitting TRBD1. Sequenced: peripheral blood. The receptor was isolated from a man between 50 and 59 years old with active COVID-19. The CDR3 loop reads CASSAIRQGAFSGANVLTF. In DNA, the CDR3 is TGTGCCAGCAGCGCAATCAGACAGGGGGCCTTCTCTGGGGCCAACGTCCTGACTTTC.